These 17 T cell receptor beta chains were sequenced from one sample in a study of human T cells and chemical hapten exposure (dated by TCRdb to the early 2020s). Per the publication, the time point label means: patch test 1, 2 weeks after DPC sensitization. Interpreted using the paper, the treatment or condition label stands for: therapeutic diphenylcyclopropenone sensitization with weekly scalp DPC. The library was prepared using RACE. Data came from a NextSeq 500. TCRdb cleaned the public reads at Q25 with fastp, built clones with MiXCR and kept in-frame beta chains. Rows matching on CDR3 protein sequence are summarized as one entry with the most common DNA and genes. The sample yields 55,000 to 85,000 distinct CDR3 sequences; 9.8% were counted once. The ten biggest clones cover roughly 3.3% of the sample. The source material was whole blood, sampled in connection with sensitization to the hapten diphenylcyclopropenone (DPC). The source is a middle-aged woman with alopecia areata. Some clones in this sample may be carry-over from other donors' samples.

The rearrangement joins TRBV19 to TRBJ1-2; D not resolved. The CDR3 spans 13 residues. In germline, CDR1 is LNHDA, CDR2 SQIVND (reference sequence). V gave up 6 bases and J gave up 2 bases, with 10 bases separating them. CDR3: CASRVAPNYGYTF. CDR3 sequence (DNA): TGTGCCAGTAGGGTGGCCCCCAACTATGGCTACACCTTC.

This clonotype was found a few times. The gene calls are TRBV2 and TRBJ2-7; TRBD2 agrees at 13 bases. CDR3 size: 19 residues. Per the germline V gene, CDR1 is SNHLY and CDR2 is FYNNEI. The junction had 16 bases not matched to a gene; V was cut back by 4 bases and J by 4 bases. The CDR3 coding sequence is TGTGCCAGCAGTGCCATCGGGACTAGCGGGGTCATCGGGGGTTACGAGCAGTACTTC. Translated: CASSAIGTSGVIGGYEQYF.

The V and J genes are TRBV3-1 and TRBJ1-2; D perhaps matches TRBD1 (5 bases). Germline V gene data show CDR1 as LGHDT and CDR2 as YNNKEL (reference sequence). The CDR3 length is 14 residues. Trimming took off 0 bases at V and 4 bases at J, with 9 bases between the two ends. CDR3 residues: CASSQEGGTYGYTF. The CDR3 DNA reads as TGTGCCAGCAGCCAAGAAGGCGGGACCTATGGCTACACCTTC. The full variable domain, completed using reference TRBV3-1 and TRBJ1-2, is DTAVSQTPKYLVTQMGNDKSIKCEQNLGHDTMYWYKQDSKKFLKIMFSYNNKELIINETVPNRFSPKSPDKAHLNLHINSLELGDSAVYFCASSQEGGTYGYTFGSGTRLTVV.

This clonotype was seen a few times. V usage is TRBV6-2 or TRBV6-3 and J usage is TRBJ1-5; D perhaps matches TRBD1 (5 bases). Per the germline V gene, CDR1 is MNHEY and CDR2 is SVGEGT. The CDR3 is 18 residues long. V was cut by 5 bases and J by 0 bases, with 20 bases left in between. The CDR3 sequence is CASSPIRDLEDSNQPQHF. The CDR3 bases are TGTGCCAGCAGTCCCATACGGGACTTAGAAGATAGCAATCAGCCCCAGCATTTT.

The chain is built from TRBV19 and TRBJ2-1; D not resolved. The V gene lost 1 base and the J gene lost 9 bases, with 13 bases spanning the gap. The germline CDR1 and CDR2 sequences are LNHDA and SQIVND (reference sequence). The length of the CDR3 is 14 residues. CDR3 in amino acids: CASSIGPMPSEQFF. As DNA, the CDR3 is TGTGCCAGTAGTATAGGCCCTATGCCGAGTGAGCAGTTCTTC.

This clonotype came up a few times. The chain uses TRBV7-6 and TRBJ2-7; D is possibly TRBD2 (6 bases). This CDR3 is 16 amino acids long. Germline CDR1 and CDR2: SGHVS and FNYEAQ. Deletions cut 2 bases from V and 4 bases from J, with 18 bases between. The CDR3 DNA follows: TGTGCCAGCAGCTTAAGGCCGGGGGTTAGCGGTTACGAGCAGTACTTC. Protein sequence: CASSLRPGVSGYEQYF.

The genes are TRBV19 and TRBJ1-2; TRBD1 agrees at 8 bases. CDR3 length: 12 amino acids. V shed 5 bases and J 7 bases; nucleotides not matched to a gene: 3. Germline V CDR1 and CDR2: LNHDA, SQIVND (reference sequence). The CDR3 reads CASSAQGAGYTF. In DNA form, the CDR3 reads TGTGCCAGTAGTGCCCAGGGGGCTGGCTACACCTTC. Looking up the rest from reference TRBV19 and TRBJ1-2 gives the full variable domain: DGGITQSPKYLFRKEGQNVTLSCEQNLNHDAMYWYRQDPGQGLRLIYYSQIVNDFQKGDIAEGYSVSREKKESFPLTVTSAQKNPTAFYLCASSAQGAGYTFGSGTRLTVV.

In regard to this clonotype: A much larger clone lies one base from this, so it may be a read error. The V gene is TRBV5-4, the J gene TRBJ1-2; 9 bases fit TRBD1. The V gene's germline CDR1 is SGHNT and CDR2 YYREEE (reference sequence). This CDR3 comprises 13 residues. Trimming cost V 9 bases and J 10 bases; bases outside gene matches: 13. CDR3 in DNA: TGTGCCAACACCCTACGACAGGGGGGACCCTACACCTTC. Its protein is CANTLRQGGPYTF. Together with reference TRBV5-4 and TRBJ1-2, the CDR3 gives the full variable domain: ETGVTQSPTHLIKTRGQQVTLRCSSQSGHNTVSWYQQALGQGPQFIFQYYREEENGRGNFPPRFSGLQFPNYSSELNVNALELDDSALYLCANTLRQGGPYTFGSGTRLTVV.

This clonotype was seen ten or more times. The J gene is TRBJ1-1, the V gene TRBV7-2, with D possibly TRBD1 on 5 matching bases. The V gene lost 5 bases and the J gene lost 11 bases, with 24 bases spanning the gap. This CDR3 is 15 amino acids long. CDR1 is SGHTA and CDR2 is FQGNSA in the germline V gene. CDR3 nucleotide sequence: TGTGCCAGCAGCCACGCGAAATACAGGTCGTTAGTGGCTTTCTTT. It yields the protein CASSHAKYRSLVAFF.

In its sample, this clonotype was seen many times. J is TRBJ1-1 and V is TRBV10-2; D is perhaps TRBD1 (6 bases). Germline CDR1 is WSHSY and CDR2 is SAAADI. There are 17 residues in the CDR3. Trimming shortened V by 2 bases and J by 4 bases, and 20 bases separated the two germline ends. The CDR3 bases are TGCGCCAGCAGTGAGCCACCGGGGGGGGGCGCGGGCACTGAAGCTTTCTTT. The encoded protein is CASSEPPGGGAGTEAFF.

The genes are TRBV29-1 and TRBJ2-7; no definite D call. The CDR3 has 12 amino acids. The germline V and J ends were trimmed by 7 bases and 5 bases, with 15 bases remaining between them. The V gene's germline CDR1 is SQVTM and CDR2 ANQGSEA. Here the CDR3 reads CSAGNPTNEQYF. Written as DNA, the CDR3 is TGCAGCGCTGGTAACCCTACAAACGAGCAGTACTTC.

This clonotype showed up many times. The V gene is TRBV20-1, the J gene TRBJ2-5; perhaps TRBD2 as D (7 bases). V lost 5 bases and J lost 5, with 9 bases in between. The CDR3 length is 11 residues. Germline CDR1 reads DFQATT; CDR2 reads SNEGSKA (reference sequence). This CDR3 reads CSARGAETQYF. CDR3 nucleotides: TGCAGTGCTCGGGGGGCGGAGACCCAGTACTTC.

This clonotype has more than one count but fewer than ten. This chain links TRBV12-3 or TRBV12-4 with TRBJ1-4; possibly TRBD1 for D (5 bases). V dropped 6 bases and J dropped 4 bases, with 15 bases sitting between them. CDR3 size: 15 residues. In DNA form, the CDR3 reads TGTGCCAGCAGCCCCATACAGGCCCGTAATGAAAAACTGTTTTTT. This gives the protein CASSPIQARNEKLFF.

This clonotype was counted a few times. The chain recombines TRBV29-1 with TRBJ2-7; maybe TRBD2 (6 bases). The ends were cut back, 4 bases at V and 2 bases at J, with 12 bases in the middle. Germline CDR1 and CDR2: SQVTM and ANQGSEA. The CDR3 is 13 amino acids. The CDR3 region is CSVVVRGTYEQYF. In DNA form, the CDR3 reads TGCAGCGTTGTGGTTCGGGGGACCTACGAGCAGTACTTC.

This clonotype was detected ten times or more. The chain couples TRBV18 to TRBJ2-1; D perhaps matches TRBD2 (6 bases). This CDR3 contains 16 residues. CDR1 is KGHSH, CDR2 LQKENI, per germline. Between the trimmed V and J ends, which lost 2 bases and 8 bases, there was a span of 19 bases. CDR3 sequence: CASSPFRGTMGDEQFF. DNA for the CDR3: TGTGCCAGCTCACCATTCCGGGGGACCATGGGGGATGAGCAGTTCTTC.

This clonotype has more than one count but fewer than ten. The chain links TRBV7-8 to TRBJ1-6, with unresolved D. The ends were cut back, 5 bases at V and 14 bases at J, with 16 bases in the middle. CDR1 and CDR2 from the germline V gene are SGHVS and FQNEAQ. The CDR3 consists of 13 residues. The CDR3 spells CASSTTDAWALHF. CDR3 sequence (DNA): TGTGCCAGCAGCACAACAGACGCCTGGGCCCTCCACTTT.

In its sample, this clonotype was seen many times. The chain carries TRBV20-1 and TRBJ1-1, with D maybe TRBD1 (6 bases). This CDR3 has 13 residues. The V and J ends lost 1 base and 1 base respectively, with 7 bases between them. Germline V gene sequence: CDR1 DFQATT, CDR2 SNEGSKA (reference sequence). This chain's CDR3 is CSARGQANTEAFF. In DNA form, the CDR3 reads TGCAGTGCTAGAGGACAGGCGAACACTGAAGCTTTCTTT.